This record covers a single TCR beta chain. The sample comes from a study of blood T cell repertoires in COVID-19. In germline, CDR1 is SGHDT, CDR2 YYEEEE. With V trimmed by 4 bases and J by 10 bases, 7 bases remained unmatched. CDR3 length equals 12 residues. The repertoire was sequenced with immunoSEQ multiplex PCR; TCRdb's copy has only in-frame clones and lacks some. The sample lists 110,000 or so clones, approximately 89% occurring once. The chain recombines TRBV5-6 with TRBJ1-2, with 7 bases aligning to TRBD1. The receptor's source is a woman aged 55-75 years with COVID-19, enrolled during active disease. Sequenced input: peripheral blood. CDR3 region: CASSLGTESYTF. Here the CDR3 DNA reads TGTGCCAGCAGCCTAGGGACAGAATCCTACACCTTC. The full variable domain, completed using reference TRBV5-6 and TRBJ1-2, is DAGVTQSPTHLIKTRGQQVTLRCSPKSGHDTVSWYQQALGQGPQFIFQYYEEEERQRGNFPDRFSGHQFPNYSSELNVNALLLGDSALYLCASSLGTESYTFGSGTRLTVV.